The 17 T cell receptor beta chains in this list originate from one sample, sequenced in a study of control samples from healthy donors and cancer patients (dated by TCRdb to 2018 to 2020). Libraries were constructed by the immunoSEQ multiplex PCR assay. The immuneACCESS repertoire file appears here via TCRdb, limited to in-frame rearrangements. These files lack a portion of the clones; in checked studies, under half of the deficit traces to unresolved V genes, and the cause of the others is not known. The sample has 200,000 to 250,000 clones on record, 85% to 95% of them singletons. The ten largest clonotypes hold approximately 1.5% of the sample. Sequenced sample: blood. The origin of the receptors is a middle-aged man in good health.

The chain uses TRBV10-3 and TRBJ1-4, with 10 bases lining up with TRBD1. In germline, CDR1 is ENHRY, CDR2 SYGVKD. V shed 10 bases and J 8 bases; nucleotides not matched to a gene: 1. The CDR3 spans 11 residues. CDR3 bases: TGTGCCACGGGACAGGGGGAAAAACTGTTTTTT. Amino acid sequence: CATGQGEKLFF.

The V and J genes are TRBV7-9 and TRBJ1-4, with unresolved D. CDR1 and CDR2 (germline): SEHNR, FQNEAQ (reference sequence). V was pared by 1 base and J by 3 bases, with 6 bases between. The CDR3 totals 14 residues. The CDR3 DNA follows: TGTGCCAGCAGCTTAGGGGTTCCTAATGAAAAACTGTTTTTT. This encodes CASSLGVPNEKLFF.

The chain couples TRBV30 to TRBJ1-5; 7 bases are a match to TRBD1. This CDR3 is 16 amino acids long. Germline V lookup: CDR1 GTSNPN, CDR2 SVGIG (reference sequence). The ends lost 0 bases at V and 2 bases at J; junction bases unmatched: 7. CDR3 region: CAWSVQGSDGNQPQHF. For the CDR3, the DNA is TGTGCCTGGAGTGTACAGGGGAGTGATGGCAATCAGCCCCAGCATTTT.

The chain is built from TRBV7-9 and TRBJ2-5; TRBD1 matches at 7 bases. The V segment lost 5 bases and the J segment 5 bases; nucleotides outside the gene matches: 11. The germline gives CDR1 SEHNR, CDR2 FQNEAQ (reference sequence). This CDR3 region has 15 residues. The CDR3 reads CASSPEAGGRETQYF. The CDR3 DNA sequence: TGTGCCAGCAGCCCTGAGGCAGGGGGTAGGGAGACCCAGTACTTC.

The CDR3 region is CASSLDRRNYGYTF. The CDR3 region has the DNA TGTGCCAGCAGTTTGGACAGGCGGAACTATGGCTACACCTTC. The V and J genes are TRBV2 and TRBJ1-2; 7 positions match TRBD1. Germline lookup yields CDR1 SNHLY and CDR2 FYNNEI. The CDR3 is made up of 14 amino acids. The V segment lost 5 bases and the J segment 2 bases; nucleotides outside the gene matches: 5.

V and J are TRBV28 and TRBJ1-1; possible D gene TRBD1, 5 bases. Germline V gives CDR1 MDHEN, CDR2 SYDVKM. There are 12 residues in the CDR3. Trimming pared 6 bases from V and 8 bases from J, leaving 13 bases between. The CDR3, as DNA: TGTGCCAGCAGGCTGGGGGAAAACGAAGCTTTCTTT. Amino acids: CASRLGENEAFF.

The rearrangement uses TRBV6-1 and TRBJ1-1; 9 bases agree with TRBD1. This CDR3 is built from 13 residues. Trimming took 2 bases from V and 11 from J; bases not matched to a gene: 6. Per germline, CDR1 MNHNS and CDR2 SASEGT. The CDR3 DNA sequence: TGTGCCAGCAGTGAACATCGGGACAGGGACGCTTTCTTT. Protein sequence: CASSEHRDRDAFF.

V usage is TRBV25-1 and J usage is TRBJ1-3; D might be TRBD1 (5 bases). CDR3 size: 15 residues. The V gene's germline CDR1 is MGHDK and CDR2 SYGVNS. V lost 3 bases, J lost 8 bases, and 17 bases lay in between. This CDR3 is CASSDPGLSRDTIYF. CDR3 nucleotide sequence: TGTGCCAGCAGTGATCCGGGACTCAGCCGGGACACCATATATTTT. The full variable domain, with the rest looked up from reference TRBV25-1 and TRBJ1-3, is EADIYQTPRYLVIGTGKKITLECSQTMGHDKMYWYQQDPGMELHLIHYSYGVNSTEKGDLSSESTVSRIRTEHFPLTLESARPSHTSQYLCASSDPGLSRDTIYFGEGSWLTVV.

The chain carries TRBV18 and TRBJ2-5; D call uncertain. Germline V CDR1 and CDR2: KGHSH, LQKENI. Trimming took 0 bases from V and 1 from J, leaving 12 bases between them. This CDR3 contains 16 residues. The CDR3 DNA reads TGTGCCAGCTCACCACCCCTCCCGAAAGGCCAAGAGACCCAGTACTTC. It translates to CASSPPLPKGQETQYF.

This clone is a singleton in its sample. V gene TRBV19 combines with J gene TRBJ1-2; D is undetermined. This CDR3 spans 11 amino acids. V was clipped by 6 bases and J by 4 bases, with 6 bases between them. CDR1 LNHDA and CDR2 SQIVND come from the germline V gene (reference sequence). CDR3 region: CASRDGYGYTF. CDR3 DNA sequence: TGTGCCAGTAGGGACGGCTATGGCTACACCTTC.

The chain uses TRBV2 and TRBJ1-4; 9 nucleotides match TRBD1. V shed 10 bases and J 8 bases; nucleotides not matched to a gene: 8. CDR3 length: 13 residues. From germline, CDR1 is SNHLY and CDR2 FYNNEI. In nucleotides, the CDR3 is TGTGCCACCGAGGACAGGGGCTTGGAAAAACTGTTTTTT. Encoded protein: CATEDRGLEKLFF.

This sequence joins TRBV7-9 and TRBJ1-6, with 10 bases that match TRBD1. CDR1 and CDR2 (germline): SEHNR, FQNEAQ (reference sequence). The CDR3 spans 16 residues. V lost 1 base, J lost 10 bases, and 7 bases stayed unmatched. CDR3 amino acids: CASSLVMTGGKSPLHF. CDR3 sequence (DNA): TGTGCCAGCAGCTTAGTCATGACAGGGGGCAAGTCACCCCTCCACTTT.

This CDR3 reads CASSLSSGGLAHEQYV. Written as DNA, the CDR3 is TGTGCCAGCAGCCTATCGAGCGGGGGCCTAGCACACGAGCAGTACGTC. The chain joins TRBV7-9 to TRBJ2-7; 8 bases match TRBD2. In germline, CDR1 is SEHNR, CDR2 FQNEAQ (reference sequence). The CDR3 loop spans 16 amino acids. V dropped 5 bases and J dropped 5; count of bases not matched to a gene: 14.

The chain joins TRBV7-3 to TRBJ2-5, with 12 bases aligning to TRBD2. The CDR3 has 16 residues. J gave up 5 bases and V 2 bases, and 6 bases lay outside the gene matches. The V gene's germline CDR1 is SGHTA and CDR2 FQGTGA. The CDR3 reads CASSLPLAGGLETQYF. Written as DNA, the CDR3 is TGTGCCAGCAGCTTACCCCTAGCGGGGGGGCTTGAGACCCAGTACTTC.

This chain connects TRBV5-4 to TRBJ1-2; D uncertain. Germline-derived CDR1 and CDR2 are SGHNT and YYREEE (reference sequence). This CDR3 region has 13 residues. The V gene lost 2 bases and the J gene lost 2 bases, with 7 bases spanning the gap. CDR3: CASSFLGNYGYTF. DNA of the CDR3: TGTGCCAGCAGCTTCCTGGGGAACTATGGCTACACCTTC.

This clone has just one count. V and J are TRBV4-1 and TRBJ1-5; possible D gene TRBD1, 6 bases. Between the trimmed V and J ends, which lost 0 bases and 10 bases, there was a span of 7 bases. Germline CDR1 reads MGHRA; CDR2 reads YSYEKL. The CDR3 is 12 residues long. In DNA form, the CDR3 reads TGCGCCAGCAGCCAAGAACAGGGCCCCCAGCATTTT. Its translation is CASSQEQGPQHF.

The V call is TRBV7-9, the J call TRBJ1-6, with D unclear. The V end lost 0 bases, the J end lost 2 bases, and 14 bases lay between the germline ends. The CDR3 totals 18 residues. The germline V gene encodes CDR1 SEHNR and CDR2 FQNEAQ (reference sequence). The CDR3: CASSLALGTGPYNSPLHF. DNA of the CDR3: TGTGCCAGCAGCTTAGCGCTTGGCACTGGGCCCTATAATTCACCCCTCCACTTT.